This T cell receptor beta chain emerged from a study of T cell responses to AZD1222 COVID-19 vaccine. Study overall: Second doses that came at about 4 or about 12 weeks were put together.

Libraries were prepared by immunoSEQ multiplex PCR; TCRdb keeps only in-frame clonotypes and omits some of them. The sample shows some 120,000 clones, approximately 90% of them seen only once. There are 16 residues in the CDR3. Trimming took 4 bases from V and 2 from J; bases not matched to a gene: 2. CDR1 is SGHTA and CDR2 is FQGNSA in the germline V gene. Study-wide findings and caveats: Repertoire sampling was restricted to post-peak T cell response timepoints. Spike was spanned by vaccine-associated CD4 TCRs, with dominance at 160-218 and 743-854. Spike-specific TCR breadth rose after two AZD1222 doses, and depth rose as well.

Concerning this clone: The target antigen is unknown.

This specimen consisted of peripheral blood, obtained on day 0 of AZD1222 vaccination. The source is an adult in good health. The V and J genes are TRBV7-2 and TRBJ2-3; 14 bases are a match to TRBD2. CDR3 DNA: TGTGCCAGCAGCTCGGGACTAGCGGGAGACACAGATACGCAGTATTTT. Its translation is CASSSGLAGDTDTQYF.